This TCR beta chain appears in the sequencing data of a study of regulatory T cells in long-lasting Graves disease. Construction of the TCR beta libraries employed iRepertoire HTBI primers in conjunction with Arm-PCR of CDR3 regions. Authors' analysis steps: Across samples, 62 TRBV and some 14 TRBJ segments were found. TCRdb reanalysed the multiplex PCR reads using MiXCR and keeps one entry per CDR3 protein. TCRdb assigned the V and J calls; the authors' analysis was not used. The sample has about 470,000 distinct CDR3 sequences; 15% are singletons. The V gene's germline CDR1 is KGHSH and CDR2 LQKENI. The CDR3 length is 17 residues. V was clipped by 2 bases and J by 3 bases, with 20 bases between them. Time point denoted: newly diagnosed GD, antithyroid drugs for less than 3 months. PBMC RNA served as the TCR library source. This clonotype was counted at least ten times. This same sample was also taken into another study, of T cells in Graves' hyperthyroidism and ophthalmopathy.

The sample consisted of peripheral blood mononuclear cells (PBMCs), taken at new diagnosis, from a patient treated with antithyroid drugs. The clonotype originates from a woman in her twenties or thirties with Graves disease. The chain couples TRBV18 to TRBJ2-7; a possible D gene is TRBD1 (5 bases). The CDR3 coding sequence is TGTGCCAGCTCACCAGGGGCAGGGATCTTCTTTCACTACGAGCAGTACTTC. Its translation: CASSPGAGIFFHYEQYF.